One and the same sample provided the 2 T cell receptor beta chains below, sequenced in a study of shared clonotypes between healthy human individuals. Here immunoSEQ multiplex PCR was the method, and the copy in TCRdb shows in-frame clones only, minus some. The sample carries about half a million clones, approximately 85% recorded once. Specimen: PBMCs. The receptors come from a middle-aged woman in good health. Some clones in this sample may be carry-over from other donors' samples.

The V call is TRBV28, the J call TRBJ2-7; TRBD1 aligns across 11 bases. The J segment lost 3 bases and the V segment lost 6 bases, leaving 10 bases of the junction unmatched. Germline-derived CDR1 and CDR2 are MDHEN and SYDVKM. The CDR3 runs to 16 residues. The CDR3: CASRGAGTGGIYEQYF. CDR3 bases: TGTGCCAGCAGAGGAGCGGGGACAGGGGGTATCTACGAGCAGTACTTC.

V gene TRBV5-1 combines with J gene TRBJ2-7; D is unclear. There are 13 residues in the CDR3. V was shortened by 0 bases and J by 3 bases, with 7 bases between the two germline ends. The germline V gene has CDR1 SGHRS and CDR2 YFSETQ. The CDR3 bases are TGCGCCAGCAGCTTGGACCAGCACTACGAGCAGTACTTC. Protein product: CASSLDQHYEQYF.